The 20 T cell receptor beta chains below all came from one sample that was sequenced in a study of blood T cell repertoires in COVID-19. The assay was immunoSEQ multiplex PCR, and TCRdb's table has in-frame clones only and misses some. The table lists fewer than 200,000 clones, roughly nine tenths of them singletons, with 20% to 25% in the top ten. Sequencing input: PBMCs or T cells enriched from blood (not recorded which). These receptors all come from a woman aged 40-49 years in a cohort exposed to, infected with or recovered from COVID-19 (not recorded which).

CDR3 sequence: CASSDSSEGVGYTF. The CDR3 region has the DNA TGTGCCAGCAGTGACTCGTCGGAAGGGGTTGGCTACACCTTC. The chain combines TRBV6-4 with TRBJ1-2; the D gene is possibly TRBD1 (5 bases). V was pared by 0 bases and J by 7 bases, with 12 bases between. Germline values: CDR1 MRHNA, CDR2 SNTAGT. This CDR3 is 14 amino acids long.

This clone has a handful of counts. The chain couples TRBV27 to TRBJ2-7, with 10 bases aligning to TRBD2. V shed 7 bases, J shed 1 base, and the junction held 7 bases outside the gene matches. Per germline, CDR1 MNHEY and CDR2 SMNVEV (reference sequence). The CDR3 is 15 residues long. CDR3: CASTPSGGSSYEQYF. Written as DNA, the CDR3 is TGTGCCAGCACGCCTAGCGGGGGTTCATCCTACGAGCAGTACTTC.

The J gene is TRBJ2-7, the V gene TRBV2; D might be TRBD1 (5 bases). The CDR3 length is 11 residues. In germline, CDR1 is SNHLY, CDR2 FYNNEI. Trimming left V 7 bases short and J 2 bases short, with 6 bases between. Written as DNA, the CDR3 is TGTGCCAGCACGGACACCTACGAGCAGTACTTC. This encodes CASTDTYEQYF. The entire variable domain, with the rest obtained from reference TRBV2 and TRBJ2-7, is as follows: EPEVTQTPSHQVTQMGQEVILRCVPISNHLYFYWYRQILGQKVEFLVSFYNNEISEKSEIFDDQFSVERPDGSNFTLKIRSTKLEDSAMYFCASTDTYEQYFGPGTRLTVT.

The V gene is TRBV4-1, the J gene TRBJ1-6; 8 bases map to TRBD1. The junction had 7 bases not matched to a gene; V was cut back by 4 bases and J by 11 bases. Germline CDR1 MGHRA, CDR2 YSYEKL. CDR3 length: 14 residues. As DNA, the CDR3 is TGCGCCAGCAGCCGTGGACAGGGTGAAGCACCCCTCCACTTT. It encodes CASSRGQGEAPLHF.

The rearrangement uses TRBV6-5 and TRBJ2-7; D might be TRBD1 (6 bases). Germline CDR1 reads MNHEY; CDR2 reads SVGAGI. With 0 bases removed from V and 7 bases from J, the gap between germline ends came to 13 bases. The CDR3 is made up of 14 amino acids. CDR3 DNA: TGTGCCAGCAGTTACTCAACCAGGGGCCGGGAGCAGTACTTC. It is translated as CASSYSTRGREQYF.

This clone was recorded once. For the CDR3, the DNA is TGCGCCAGCAGCTACCGAACGACAGGAACGTATGGCTACACCTTC. Translated, it gives CASSYRTTGTYGYTF. The V call is TRBV5-1, the J call TRBJ1-2; TRBD1 might be the D (6 bases). V was pared by 3 bases and J by 5 bases, with 17 bases between. Germline CDR1 and CDR2: SGHRS and YFSETQ. The CDR3 extends over 15 amino acids.

This chain connects TRBV6-2 or TRBV6-3 to TRBJ2-7, with D possibly TRBD2 on 5 matching bases. Trimming removed 5 bases from V and 3 bases from J, with 11 bases in between. CDR1 is MNHEY and CDR2 is SVGEGT in the germline V gene. The CDR3 loop spans 13 amino acids. CDR3 residues: CASSPDGGYEQYF. The CDR3 DNA reads as TGTGCCAGCAGTCCGGACGGAGGCTACGAGCAGTACTTC.

This clone was seen once. This chain connects TRBV6-4 to TRBJ1-4; TRBD1 is a possible D gene (5 bases). CDR1 is MRHNA and CDR2 is SNTAGT in the germline V gene. The CDR3 has 15 residues. Trimming took 5 bases from V and 4 from J, leaving 14 bases between them. CDR3 sequence: CASSSPGLNNEKLFF. CDR3 nucleotides: TGTGCCAGCAGTTCTCCGGGACTCAATAATGAAAAACTGTTTTTT.

The chain links TRBV27 to TRBJ1-1; tentative D call: TRBD1 (6 bases). Per germline, CDR1 MNHEY and CDR2 SMNVEV (reference sequence). V was clipped by 7 bases and J by 7 bases, with 16 bases between them. The CDR3 totals 13 residues. The DNA for the CDR3 is TGTGCCAGCACGGGGTTTTCCAGGGGTGAAGCTTTCTTT. Translated, it gives CASTGFSRGEAFF.

This clone appeared a few times. The genes are TRBV27 and TRBJ1-5; no definite D call. The CDR3 totals 14 residues. V gave up 2 bases and J gave up 5 bases, with 10 bases separating them. Germline V CDR1 and CDR2: MNHEY, SMNVEV (reference sequence). The CDR3 nucleotides are TGTGCCAGCAGTTTACTAAACAGAGATCAGCCCCAGCATTTT. Its protein is CASSLLNRDQPQHF.

CDR3 sequence reads: CASSLATDSLDEQYF. As DNA, the CDR3 is TGCGCCAGCAGCTTGGCGACAGATTCCCTGGACGAGCAGTACTTC. The chain has TRBV5-1 and TRBJ2-7, with D possibly being TRBD1 (5 bases). The germline gives CDR1 SGHRS, CDR2 YFSETQ. Trimming pared 0 bases from V and 5 bases from J, leaving 15 bases between. The CDR3 runs to 15 residues.

The chain is built from TRBV4-2 and TRBJ1-4; D not certain. Germline lookup yields CDR1 LGHNA and CDR2 YNFKEQ. V was trimmed by 1 base and J by 0 bases, leaving 9 bases between them. The CDR3 is made up of 16 amino acids. The CDR3 is CASSQGPGATNEKLFF. CDR3 sequence (DNA): TGTGCCAGCAGCCAAGGACCTGGAGCAACTAATGAAAAACTGTTTTTT.

This clone was counted at least ten times. This chain joins TRBV2 and TRBJ1-2, with 10 bases fitting TRBD1. Germline CDR1 and CDR2: SNHLY and FYNNEI. After removal of 5 bases from V and 13 bases from J, the junction contained 10 bases not matched to a gene. This CDR3 is built from 13 residues. Here the CDR3 DNA reads TGTGCCAGCAGTAGGGACAGGGGCCCGACCATCACCTTC. Protein product: CASSRDRGPTITF.

The chain's CDR3 is CASSSTDRDYQPQHF. The CDR3 nucleotides read TGTGCCAGCAGCTCCACCGACCGAGACTATCAGCCCCAGCATTTT. The chain uses TRBV11-3 and TRBJ1-5; the D is unclear. Germline V CDR1 and CDR2: SGHNT, YENEEA. The V gene lost 4 bases and the J gene lost 5 bases, with 15 bases spanning the gap. The CDR3 sequence is 15 residues long.

Note on this clone: The CDR3 carries no conserved terminal phenylalanine or tryptophan, so it likely arises from a read error. It is unclear where the CDR3 begins or ends on the DNA, so no DNA is shown, and the CDR3 is as TCRdb lists it. The CDR3 loop reads CSVESGRM. The chain couples TRBV29-1 to TRBJ1-2. Germline lookup yields CDR1 SQVTM and CDR2 ANQGSEA. From its first to its last residue, the CDR3 has 8 amino acids.

The chain is built from TRBV10-3 and TRBJ1-5; 8 bases are a match to TRBD1. Germline CDR1 ENHRY, CDR2 SYGVKD. This CDR3 is built from 14 residues. The junction had 5 bases not matched to a gene; V was cut back by 5 bases and J by 5 bases. The CDR3, as DNA: TGTGCCATCAGTAAGGACAGGGAGGATCAGCCCCAGCATTTT. Translating gives CAISKDREDQPQHF.

V is TRBV7-2 and J is TRBJ1-1; 7 bases map to TRBD1. Germline assignment: CDR1 SGHTA and CDR2 FQGNSA. The CDR3 length is 14 residues. V lost 4 bases to trimming and J lost 4 bases; unmatched junction nucleotides: 6. The DNA of the CDR3 is TGTGCCAGCAGCTCAACAGGGGCTGTCACTGAAGCTTTCTTT. Translated: CASSSTGAVTEAFF.

The chain is built from TRBV4-2 and TRBJ1-2; possible D gene TRBD1, 6 bases. The CDR3 extends over 14 amino acids. Trimming removed 8 bases at V and 2 bases at J, with 15 bases between. CDR1 and CDR2 (germline): LGHNA, YNFKEQ. The CDR3 DNA reads TGTGCCAGCTCAGAAGCAGGGGTCAACTATGGCTACACCTTC. It specifies CASSEAGVNYGYTF.

The chain has TRBV7-7 and TRBJ2-2; 9 nucleotides line up with TRBD1. V shed 1 base and J 5 bases; nucleotides not matched to a gene: 2. The CDR3 totals 15 residues. Germline-derived CDR1 and CDR2 are SSHAT and FNYEAQ (reference sequence). The CDR3 nucleotides are TGTGCCAGCAGCTTAGTACAGGGGGCAACCGGGGAGCTGTTTTTT. Its translation: CASSLVQGATGELFF.

J is TRBJ2-7 and V is TRBV6-1; D might be TRBD2 (5 bases). The CDR3 spans 15 residues. Trimming shortened V by 1 base and J by 3 bases, and 13 bases separated the two germline ends. CDR1 is MNHNS, CDR2 SASEGT, per germline. The CDR3 protein is CASSEEDGLLYEQYF. In nucleotides, the CDR3 is TGTGCCAGCAGTGAAGAGGACGGACTCCTCTACGAGCAGTACTTC.